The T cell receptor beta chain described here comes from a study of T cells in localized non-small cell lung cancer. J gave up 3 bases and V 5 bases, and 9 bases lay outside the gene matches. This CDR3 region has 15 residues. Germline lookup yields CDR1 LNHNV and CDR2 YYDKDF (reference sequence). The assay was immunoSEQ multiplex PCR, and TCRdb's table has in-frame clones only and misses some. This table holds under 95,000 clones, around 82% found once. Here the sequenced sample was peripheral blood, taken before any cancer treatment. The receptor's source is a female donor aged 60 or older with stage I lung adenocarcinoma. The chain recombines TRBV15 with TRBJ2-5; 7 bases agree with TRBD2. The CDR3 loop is CATSVGLDREETQYF. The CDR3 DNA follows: TGTGCCACCAGCGTCGGACTAGATCGTGAAGAGACCCAGTACTTC.